The rows below give T cell receptor beta chains drawn from one sample of a study of Ad26.COV2.S vaccination and SARS-CoV-2 variants. The method was immunoSEQ multiplex PCR; TCRdb's version includes in-frame clones alone and lacks a portion of them. Of roughly 92,000 clones in the sample, approximately 82% were seen once. The material sequenced was peripheral blood, taken after recovery from COVID-19. These receptors were obtained from a human donor who had recovered from COVID-19. The conserved cysteine and the conserved F or W are not part of the CDR3 here.

V gene	J gene	CDR3 protein
TRBV19	TRBJ1-2	ASSIDLVANGYT
TRBV6-5	TRBJ2-7	ASSREGRSYEQY
TRBV2	TRBJ2-1	ASSLSGRAHNEQF
TRBV11-3	TRBJ1-1	ASSLESGGASTEAF
TRBV5-1	TRBJ2-1	ASSTSPSGVYNEQF
TRBV24-1	TRBJ2-5	ATSGARGTEETQY
TRBV28	TRBJ1-5	ASSLLFGRGQH
TRBV6-2/TRBV6-3	TRBJ2-1	ASSDRSSYNEQF
TRBV19	TRBJ1-2	ASSIAPGNYGYT
TRBV11-2	TRBJ2-7	ASSIDGLGSSYEQY
TRBV25-1	TRBJ2-3	ASSEPRGQGRNTDTQY
TRBV11-3	TRBJ1-1	ASSLDVGRTTEAF
TRBV12-5	TRBJ1-5	ASAQEERQPQH
TRBV4-3	TRBJ2-1	ASSQKAGGPVEQF
TRBV11-2	TRBJ2-5	ASSSGLGETQY
TRBV15	TRBJ1-1	ATSRLNTEAF
TRBV5-1	TRBJ2-1	ASSPRIGRAYNEQF
TRBV11-3	TRBJ2-5	ASSLDQMRGETQY
TRBV9	TRBJ1-2	ASSTRSEVYYGYT
TRBV24-1	TRBJ2-2	ATSDFAGGPKDGELF
TRBV28	TRBJ2-1	ASSDRLSYNEQF
TRBV27	TRBJ1-2	ASSPQQGGNYGYT
TRBV19	TRBJ2-5	ATQGRHQETQY
TRBV6-2/TRBV6-3	TRBJ2-7	ASSYGAEQY
TRBV28	TRBJ1-5	ASMSTNQPQH
TRBV28	TRBJ1-1	ASSLQGETEAF
TRBV4-1	TRBJ1-3	ASSQVAQPGNTIY
TRBV6-2/TRBV6-3	TRBJ2-1	ASSYSNRNAEQF
TRBV18	TRBJ1-1	ATLDSLNTEAF
TRBV7-9	TRBJ2-5	ASSLMGKETQY
TRBV28	TRBJ2-3	ASRPWSGRYTDTQY
TRBV11-2	TRBJ2-7	ASSLSSPGGSLDEQY
TRBV6-5	TRBJ1-4	ASSPQTATNEKLF
TRBV10-2	TRBJ2-1	ASETSGSNHEQF
TRBV11-3	TRBJ2-3	ASTSERSRTYTQY
TRBV14	TRBJ2-1	ASSPMSYEQF
TRBV18	TRBJ2-5	ASSPPLGRQQETQY
TRBV6-2/TRBV6-3	TRBJ2-1	ASSYSNASGRLSSSYNEQF
TRBV11-3	TRBJ2-1	ASSFKTSAGGRINEQF
TRBV28	TRBJ1-1	ASSSDRDGTEAF
TRBV7-2	TRBJ1-1	ASSFIGVNTEAF
TRBV28	TRBJ2-1	ASSLAWTSNEQF
TRBV27	TRBJ2-7	ASRPEGGPGFRHEQY
TRBV11-3	TRBJ2-7	ASSFEGDSYEQY
TRBV7-9	TRBJ2-3	ASSSTTDTQY
TRBV6-2/TRBV6-3	TRBJ2-1	ASSPHRVAEQF
TRBV28	TRBJ2-1	ASSRDRYNEQF
TRBV4-2	TRBJ2-5	ASSQDGRRTQETQY
TRBV7-9	TRBJ1-5	ASSAGQGGWPQH
TRBV19	TRBJ2-5	ASSVSGSGYQETQY
TRBV11-2	TRBJ2-1	ASSPRTSGGKVQF
TRBV10-3	TRBJ1-1	AISESWTGGTEAF
TRBV4-1	TRBJ2-3	ASSGSMNTQY
TRBV18	TRBJ2-5	ASSPASGGKTQY
TRBV5-6	TRBJ1-1	ASSFWGAYTEAF
TRBV7-8	TRBJ1-2	ASSQRFQSGRDGYT
TRBV15	TRBJ2-1	ATSRMGSTYNEQF